This T cell receptor (beta chain) was found in a study of T cells in Graves' hyperthyroidism and ophthalmopathy. Uncontrolled infection, other autoimmune disease, pregnancy or lactation led to exclusion. RNA transcripts yielded amplified TCR beta CDR3 regions. With the HTBI primer set, the TCR CDR3 went through a first round of RT-PCR. TCRdb re-called the multiplex PCR reads through MiXCR, storing one row per CDR3 protein. The table has 600,000 to 700,000 distinct CDR3 sequences, roughly 45% seen once. This clonotype appeared many times. What it binds is unknown. Study findings and constraints: Ophthalmopathy onset followed model prediction by a median approximately 6.2 months. From stable hyperthyroidism, ophthalmopathy was separated by a 13 V-J model. Researchers found most expanded thyroid clonotypes above 0.001 in blood as well.

Germline V gene data show CDR1 as MGHDK and CDR2 as SYGVNS. This CDR3 is 17 amino acids long. The ends were cut back, 1 base at V and 3 bases at J, with 15 bases in the middle. The rearrangement links TRBV25-1 to TRBJ2-2; a possible D gene is TRBD2 (5 bases). Source material: peripheral blood or thyroid tissue (not recorded which). The TCR was taken from an adult man with Graves' disease, either hyperthyroidism or ophthalmopathy (not recorded which). This chain's CDR3 is CASSELVRGRDTGELFF. CDR3 DNA: TGTGCCAGCAGTGAATTGGTTCGCGGGCGGGACACCGGGGAGCTGTTTTTT.